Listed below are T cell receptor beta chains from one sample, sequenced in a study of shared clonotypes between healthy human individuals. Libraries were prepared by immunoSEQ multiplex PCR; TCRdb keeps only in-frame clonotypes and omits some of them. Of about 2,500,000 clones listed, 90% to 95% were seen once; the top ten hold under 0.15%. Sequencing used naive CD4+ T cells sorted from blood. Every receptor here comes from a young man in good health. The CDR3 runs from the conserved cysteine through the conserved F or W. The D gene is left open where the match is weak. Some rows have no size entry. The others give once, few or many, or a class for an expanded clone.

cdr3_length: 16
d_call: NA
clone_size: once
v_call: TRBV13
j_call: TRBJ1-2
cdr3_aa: CASSLRTPGLFYGYTF
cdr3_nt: TGTGCCAGCAGCTTACGGACCCCAGGGCTTTTCTATGGCTACACCTTC

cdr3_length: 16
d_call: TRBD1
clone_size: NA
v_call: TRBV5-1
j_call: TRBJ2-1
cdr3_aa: CASSLEGQLTYNEQFF
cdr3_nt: TGCGCCAGCAGCTTGGAGGGACAGCTTACCTACAATGAGCAGTTCTTC

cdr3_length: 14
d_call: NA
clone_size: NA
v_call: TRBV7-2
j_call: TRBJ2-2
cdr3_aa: CASSPIHSTGELFF
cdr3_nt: TGTGCCAGCAGCCCGATTCATAGCACCGGGGAGCTGTTTTTT

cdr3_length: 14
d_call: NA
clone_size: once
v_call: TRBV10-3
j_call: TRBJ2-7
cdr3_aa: CAISDGGPSYEQYF
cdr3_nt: TGTGCCATCAGTGATGGAGGTCCCTCCTACGAGCAGTACTTC

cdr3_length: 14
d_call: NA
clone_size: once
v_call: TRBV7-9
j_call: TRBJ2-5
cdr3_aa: CASSPGGAQETQYF
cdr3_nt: TGTGCCAGCAGCCCGGGCGGGGCTCAAGAGACCCAGTACTTC

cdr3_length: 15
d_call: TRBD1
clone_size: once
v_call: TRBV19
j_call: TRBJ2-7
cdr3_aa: CASSISQGVNYEQYF
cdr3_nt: TGTGCCAGTAGTATATCGCAGGGGGTAAATTACGAGCAGTACTTC

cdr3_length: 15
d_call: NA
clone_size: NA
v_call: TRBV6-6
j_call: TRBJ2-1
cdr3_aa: CASSLLNWAYNEQFF
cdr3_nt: TGTGCCAGCAGTCTCCTAAACTGGGCCTACAATGAGCAGTTCTTC

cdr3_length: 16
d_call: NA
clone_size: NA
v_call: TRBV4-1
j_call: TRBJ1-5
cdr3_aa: CASSQDGGGNNQPQHF
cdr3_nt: TGCGCCAGCAGCCAAGATGGAGGAGGAAACAATCAGCCCCAGCATTTT

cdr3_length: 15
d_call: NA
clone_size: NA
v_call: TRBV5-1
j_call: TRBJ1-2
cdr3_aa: CASSLGGNLNYGYTF
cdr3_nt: TGCGCCAGCAGCTTGGGCGGTAACCTTAACTATGGCTACACCTTC

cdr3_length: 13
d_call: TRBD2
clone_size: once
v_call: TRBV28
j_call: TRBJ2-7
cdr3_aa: CASRPGGDYEQYF
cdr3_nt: TGTGCCAGCCGCCCTGGGGGGGACTACGAGCAGTACTTC

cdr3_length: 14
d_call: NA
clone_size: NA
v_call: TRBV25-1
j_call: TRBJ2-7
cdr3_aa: CASSEWGGSYEQYF
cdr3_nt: TGTGCCAGCAGTGAATGGGGCGGTTCCTACGAGCAGTACTTC

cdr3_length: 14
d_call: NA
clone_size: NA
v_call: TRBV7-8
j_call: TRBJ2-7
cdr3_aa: CASSPTEKKYEQYF
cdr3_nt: TGTGCCAGCAGCCCGACAGAAAAGAAGTACGAGCAGTACTTC

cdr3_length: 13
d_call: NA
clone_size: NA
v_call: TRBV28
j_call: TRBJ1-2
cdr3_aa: CASSPGKGYGYTF
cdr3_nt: TGTGCCAGCAGTCCGGGGAAGGGCTATGGCTACACCTTC

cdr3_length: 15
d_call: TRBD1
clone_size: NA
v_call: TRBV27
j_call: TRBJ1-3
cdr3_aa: CASSVTRGSGNTIYF
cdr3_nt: TGTGCCAGCAGCGTTACCAGGGGGTCTGGAAACACCATATATTTT

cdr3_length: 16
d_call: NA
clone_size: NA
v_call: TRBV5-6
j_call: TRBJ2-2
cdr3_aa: CASSPVEVLNTGELFF
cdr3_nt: TGTGCCAGCAGCCCTGTGGAGGTGTTGAACACCGGGGAGCTGTTTTTT

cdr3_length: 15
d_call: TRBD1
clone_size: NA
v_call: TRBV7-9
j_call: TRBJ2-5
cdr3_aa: CASSPSGTGLETQYF
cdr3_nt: TGTGCCAGCAGCCCGAGTGGGACAGGGCTGGAGACCCAGTACTTC

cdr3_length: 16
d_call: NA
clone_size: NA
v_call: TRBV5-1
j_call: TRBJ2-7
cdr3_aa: CASSFDSYSYPYEQYF
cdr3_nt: TGCGCCAGCAGCTTTGACAGTTACTCGTATCCCTACGAGCAGTACTTC

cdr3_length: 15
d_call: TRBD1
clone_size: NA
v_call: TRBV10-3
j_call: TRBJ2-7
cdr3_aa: CAISDAGTGTYEQYF
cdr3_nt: TGTGCCATCAGTGACGCCGGGACAGGGACCTACGAGCAGTACTTC

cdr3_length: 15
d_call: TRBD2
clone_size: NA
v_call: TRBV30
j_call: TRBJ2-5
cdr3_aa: CAWSGGLAGKETQYF
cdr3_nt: TGTGCCTGGAGTGGGGGTCTAGCGGGAAAAGAGACCCAGTACTTC

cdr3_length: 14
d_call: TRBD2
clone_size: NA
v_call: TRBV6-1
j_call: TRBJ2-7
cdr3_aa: CASTPSGGGYEQYF
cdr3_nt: TGTGCCAGCACCCCCAGCGGGGGGGGCTACGAGCAGTACTTC

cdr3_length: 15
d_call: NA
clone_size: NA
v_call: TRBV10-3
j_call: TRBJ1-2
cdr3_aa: CAISERQALEYGYTF
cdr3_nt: TGTGCCATCAGTGAAAGACAGGCCCTAGAATATGGCTACACCTTC

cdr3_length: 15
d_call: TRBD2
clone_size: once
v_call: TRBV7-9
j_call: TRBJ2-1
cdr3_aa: CASSSSGYSYNEQFF
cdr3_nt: TGTGCCAGCAGCTCTAGCGGATACTCCTACAATGAGCAGTTCTTC

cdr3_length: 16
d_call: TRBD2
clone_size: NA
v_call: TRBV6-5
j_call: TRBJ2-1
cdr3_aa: CASSFRLAGDNNEQFF
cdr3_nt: TGTGCCAGCAGTTTCCGACTAGCGGGAGACAACAATGAGCAGTTCTTC

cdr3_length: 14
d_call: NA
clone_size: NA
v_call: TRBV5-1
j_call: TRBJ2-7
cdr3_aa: CASSPGGPAREQYF
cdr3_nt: TGCGCCAGCAGCCCAGGAGGTCCGGCGAGAGAGCAGTACTTC

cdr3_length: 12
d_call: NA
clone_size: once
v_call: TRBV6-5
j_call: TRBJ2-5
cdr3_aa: CASSSTVETQYF
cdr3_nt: TGTGCCAGCAGTTCTACGGTAGAGACCCAGTACTTC

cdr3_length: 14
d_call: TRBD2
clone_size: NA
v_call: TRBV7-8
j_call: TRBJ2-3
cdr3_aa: CASSPTSGTDTQYF
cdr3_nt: TGTGCCAGCAGCCCGACTAGCGGGACGGATACGCAGTATTTT

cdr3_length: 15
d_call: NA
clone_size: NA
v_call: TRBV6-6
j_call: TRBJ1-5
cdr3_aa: CASSYSQYSNQPQHF
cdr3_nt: TGTGCCAGCAGTTACTCGCAATATAGCAATCAGCCCCAGCATTTT

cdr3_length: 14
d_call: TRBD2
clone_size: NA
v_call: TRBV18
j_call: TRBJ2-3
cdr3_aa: CASSPLAVTDTQYF
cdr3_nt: TGTGCCAGCTCACCTCTAGCGGTCACAGATACGCAGTATTTT

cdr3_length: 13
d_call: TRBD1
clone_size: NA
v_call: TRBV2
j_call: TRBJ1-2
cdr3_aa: CASSGQGAGGYTF
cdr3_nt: TGTGCCAGCAGCGGACAGGGGGCAGGTGGCTACACCTTC

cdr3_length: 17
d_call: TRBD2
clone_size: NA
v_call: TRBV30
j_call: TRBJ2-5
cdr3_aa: CAWSGGGGRFFVQTQYF
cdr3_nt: TGTGCCTGGAGTGGTGGCGGGGGTCGGTTTTTTGTCCAGACCCAGTACTTC

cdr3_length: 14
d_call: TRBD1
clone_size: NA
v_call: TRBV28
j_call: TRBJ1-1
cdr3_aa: CASSSHRGGLEAFF
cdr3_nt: TGTGCCAGCAGTTCCCACAGGGGAGGCCTCGAAGCTTTCTTT

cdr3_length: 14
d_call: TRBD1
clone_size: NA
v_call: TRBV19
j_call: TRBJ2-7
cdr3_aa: CASRRTGGDYEQYF
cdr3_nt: TGTGCCAGTAGGAGGACAGGAGGAGACTACGAGCAGTACTTC

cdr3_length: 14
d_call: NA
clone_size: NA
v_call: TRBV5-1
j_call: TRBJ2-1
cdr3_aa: CASSTTAGANEQFF
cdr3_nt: TGCGCCAGCAGCACAACAGCAGGGGCTAACGAGCAGTTCTTC

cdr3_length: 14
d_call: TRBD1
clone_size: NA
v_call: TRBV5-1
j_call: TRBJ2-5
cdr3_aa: CASSPGGSGETQYF
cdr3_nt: TGCGCCAGCAGCCCAGGGGGTTCTGGGGAGACCCAGTACTTC

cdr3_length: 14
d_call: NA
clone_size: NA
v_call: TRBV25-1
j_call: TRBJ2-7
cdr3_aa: CASRASIELYEQYF
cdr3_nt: TGTGCCAGCAGGGCGAGTATTGAGCTCTACGAGCAGTACTTC

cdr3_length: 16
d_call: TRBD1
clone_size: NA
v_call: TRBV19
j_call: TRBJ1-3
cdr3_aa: CASTLWAGGSGNTIYF
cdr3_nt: TGTGCCAGTACCCTGTGGGCAGGGGGCTCTGGAAACACCATATATTTT

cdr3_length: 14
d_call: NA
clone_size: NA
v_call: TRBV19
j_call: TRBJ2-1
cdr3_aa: CASSIPGRRNEQFF
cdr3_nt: TGTGCCAGTAGTATACCGGGACGGAGGAATGAGCAGTTCTTC

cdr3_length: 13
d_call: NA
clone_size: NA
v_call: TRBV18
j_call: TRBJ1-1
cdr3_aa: CASSDGQNTEAFF
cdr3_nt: TGTGCCAGCTCCGACGGACAGAACACTGAAGCTTTCTTT

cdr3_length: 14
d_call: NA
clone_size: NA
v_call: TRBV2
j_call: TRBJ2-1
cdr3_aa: CASSTEAFYNEQFF
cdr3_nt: TGTGCCAGCAGCACCGAGGCTTTCTACAATGAGCAGTTCTTC

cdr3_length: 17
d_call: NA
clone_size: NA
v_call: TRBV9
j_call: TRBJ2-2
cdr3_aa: CASSVGSGTANTGELFF
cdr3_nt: TGTGCCAGCAGCGTAGGTAGCGGGACAGCGAACACCGGGGAGCTGTTTTTT

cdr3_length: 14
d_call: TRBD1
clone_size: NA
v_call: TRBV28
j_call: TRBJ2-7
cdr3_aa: CASSPLWTQGEGLF
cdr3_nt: TGTGCCAGCAGCCCCCTTTGGACACAGGGGGAAGGGCTTTTC

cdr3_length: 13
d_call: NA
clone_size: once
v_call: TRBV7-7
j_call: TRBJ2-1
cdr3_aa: CASSNRVWNEQFF
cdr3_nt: TGTGCTAGCAGCAACCGAGTATGGAATGAGCAGTTCTTC

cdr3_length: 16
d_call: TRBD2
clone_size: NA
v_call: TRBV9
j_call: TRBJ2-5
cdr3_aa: CASSVGLAGGQETQYF
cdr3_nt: TGTGCCAGCAGCGTAGGACTAGCGGGGGGTCAAGAGACCCAGTACTTC

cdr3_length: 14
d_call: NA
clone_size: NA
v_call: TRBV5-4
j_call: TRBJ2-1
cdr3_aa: CASSLAGSINEQFF
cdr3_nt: TGTGCCAGCAGCTTGGCCGGCAGCATAAATGAGCAGTTCTTC

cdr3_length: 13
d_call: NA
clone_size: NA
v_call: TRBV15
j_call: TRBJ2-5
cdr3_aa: CATSNTRSETQYF
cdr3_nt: TGTGCCACCAGCAATACCCGCTCGGAGACCCAGTACTTC

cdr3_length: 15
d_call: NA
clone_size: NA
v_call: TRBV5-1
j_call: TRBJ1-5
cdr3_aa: CASSLGGVSNQPQHF
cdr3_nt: TGCGCCAGCAGCTTGGGAGGGGTGAGCAATCAGCCCCAGCATTTT

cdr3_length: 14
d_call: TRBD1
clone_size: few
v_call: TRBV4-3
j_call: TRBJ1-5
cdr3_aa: CASSQGTGFQPQHF
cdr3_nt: TGCGCCAGCAGCCAAGGGACAGGGTTTCAGCCCCAGCATTTT

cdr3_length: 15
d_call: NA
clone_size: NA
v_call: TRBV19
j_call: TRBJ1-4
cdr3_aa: CASISGRTIGEKLFF
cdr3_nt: TGTGCCAGTATTTCGGGCAGAACTATAGGTGAAAAACTGTTTTTT

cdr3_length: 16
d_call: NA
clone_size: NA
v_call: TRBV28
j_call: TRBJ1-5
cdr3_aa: CASRELPRASNQPQHF
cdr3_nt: TGTGCCAGCAGGGAACTACCAAGGGCGAGCAATCAGCCCCAGCATTTT

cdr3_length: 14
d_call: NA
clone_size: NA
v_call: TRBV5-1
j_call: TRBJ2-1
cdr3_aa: CASSLALGYNEQFF
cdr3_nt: TGCGCCAGCAGCTTAGCCCTCGGGTACAATGAGCAGTTCTTC

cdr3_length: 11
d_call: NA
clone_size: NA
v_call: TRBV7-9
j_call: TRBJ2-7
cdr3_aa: CASSHSSEQYF
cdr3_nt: TGTGCCAGCTCCCACAGCAGCGAGCAGTACTTC

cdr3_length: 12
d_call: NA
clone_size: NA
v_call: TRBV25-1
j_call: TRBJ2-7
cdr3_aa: CASRAFAYEQYF
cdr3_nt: TGTGCCAGCAGGGCTTTCGCCTACGAGCAGTACTTC

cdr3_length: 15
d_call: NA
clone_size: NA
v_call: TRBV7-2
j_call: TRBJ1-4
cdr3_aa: CASSLSRGSNEKLFF
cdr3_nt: TGTGCCAGCAGCCTTAGTCGGGGTTCTAATGAAAAACTGTTTTTT

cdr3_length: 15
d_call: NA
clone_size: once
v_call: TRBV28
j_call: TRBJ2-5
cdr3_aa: CASSLPLGGTETQYF
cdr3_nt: TGTGCCAGCAGTTTACCCTTGGGGGGAACAGAGACCCAGTACTTC

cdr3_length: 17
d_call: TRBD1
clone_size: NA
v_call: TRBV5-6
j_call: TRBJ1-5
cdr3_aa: CASSLRQGAFSNQPQHF
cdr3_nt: TGTGCCAGCAGCCTTAGACAGGGGGCTTTTAGCAATCAGCCCCAGCATTTT

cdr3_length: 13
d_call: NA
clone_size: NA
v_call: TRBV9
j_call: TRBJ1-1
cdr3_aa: CASSVAGNTEAFF
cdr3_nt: TGTGCCAGCAGCGTCGCCGGGAATACTGAAGCTTTCTTT

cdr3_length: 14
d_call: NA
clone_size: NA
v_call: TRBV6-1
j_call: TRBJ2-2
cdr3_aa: CASNPGGNTGELFF
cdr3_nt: TGTGCCAGCAATCCCGGGGGTAACACCGGGGAGCTGTTTTTT